This TCR beta chain appears in the sequencing data of a study of cytomegalovirus exposure and HLA in healthy donors. Broader study findings: In a later analysis, TCR association rates varied by HLA locus: DRB1 most, HLA-C fewest. CMV serostatus stood as the only immune exposure information on hand. Donors belonging to an Asian-associated ancestry cluster reportedly showed fewer N-insertions in productive TCRs than the roughly 680-donor mean, according to what a later analysis found.

Turning to this clone: Antigen: not known.

The PCR had 60 Vbeta and 13 Jbeta primers. This table comes from immunoSEQ multiplex PCR, and its TCRdb copy is limited to in-frame clones, with some not included. Among 170,000 or so clones listed, 60% to 85% were seen once. Sequenced: PBMCs. This clonotype was sampled from a male donor in good health and CMV-seronegative.

The CDR3 loop is CASSLAQGYTGELFF. The CDR3 DNA follows: TGTGCCAGCAGCTTAGCACAGGGGTACACCGGGGAGCTGTTTTTT. V and J are TRBV13 and TRBJ2-2; 7 bases map to TRBD1. V was pared by 1 base and J by 3 bases, with 2 bases of the junction left unmatched. CDR3 length: 15 amino acids. Per the germline V gene, CDR1 is PRHDT and CDR2 is FYEKMQ (reference sequence). Filled out from reference TRBV13 and TRBJ2-2, the complete variable domain reads AAGVIQSPRHLIKEKRETATLKCYPIPRHDTVYWYQQGPGQDPQFLISFYEKMQSDKGSIPDRFSAQQFSDYHSELNMSSLELGDSALYFCASSLAQGYTGELFFGEGSRLTVL.